This is a list of T cell receptor beta chains from one sample in a study of CD8 T cells in Susac syndrome. TCRdb reanalysed the immunoSEQ multiplex PCR reads using MiXCR and keeps one entry per CDR3 protein. The table includes 100,000 to 150,000 distinct CDR3 sequences, around 85% detected once. Material: CD8+ T cells from PBMCs. These TCRs come from a human donor with multiple sclerosis. Each CDR3 is given with its conserved first and last residue. D genes are given only for firm matches. The size entry is marked missing in some rows and otherwise reads once, few, many or a size class.

V gene: TRBV6-5; D gene: NA; J gene: TRBJ1-2; clone size: NA; CDR3 protein: CASSPDSFNGYTF; CDR3 DNA: TGTGCCAGCAGTCCCGACAGTTTTAATGGCTACACCTTC
V gene: TRBV4-1; D gene: NA; J gene: TRBJ1-1; clone size: once; CDR3 protein: CASSLTTANTEAFF; CDR3 DNA: TGCGCCAGCAGCCTAACGACCGCGAACACTGAAGCTTTCTTT
V gene: TRBV5-1; D gene: TRBD1; J gene: TRBJ1-1; clone size: NA; CDR3 protein: CASSGLQGAEAFF; CDR3 DNA: TGCGCCAGCAGCGGACTACAGGGGGCAGAAGCTTTCTTT
V gene: TRBV6-5; D gene: TRBD2; J gene: TRBJ2-1; clone size: NA; CDR3 protein: CASSYWTSGDGNEQFF; CDR3 DNA: TGTGCCAGCAGTTACTGGACTAGCGGGGATGGCAATGAGCAGTTCTTC
V gene: TRBV27; D gene: TRBD2; J gene: TRBJ2-1; clone size: NA; CDR3 protein: CASSLGTRHEQFF; CDR3 DNA: TGTGCCAGCAGTTTAGGGACTAGGCATGAGCAGTTCTTC
V gene: TRBV28; D gene: NA; J gene: TRBJ2-1; clone size: NA; CDR3 protein: CASIGLFGWLEQFF; CDR3 DNA: TGTGCCAGCATTGGCCTCTTTGGGTGGTTGGAGCAGTTCTTC
V gene: TRBV6-1; D gene: NA; J gene: TRBJ1-1; clone size: NA; CDR3 protein: CGVRSWGESNTEAFF; CDR3 DNA: TGTGGCGTACGTTCATGGGGGGAGTCGAACACTGAAGCTTTCTTT
V gene: TRBV19; D gene: TRBD2; J gene: TRBJ2-5; clone size: NA; CDR3 protein: CASSMKLAGAGETQYF; CDR3 DNA: TGTGCCAGTAGTATGAAGCTAGCGGGGGCGGGAGAGACCCAGTACTTC
V gene: TRBV28; D gene: NA; J gene: TRBJ1-2; clone size: NA; CDR3 protein: CASSFPENYGYTF; CDR3 DNA: TGTGCCAGCAGTTTCCCCGAGAACTATGGCTACACCTTC
V gene: TRBV10-3; D gene: TRBD2; J gene: TRBJ2-2; clone size: NA; CDR3 protein: CAITHTSGRHTGELFF; CDR3 DNA: TGTGCCATCACTCACACTAGCGGGCGTCACACCGGGGAGCTGTTTTTT
V gene: TRBV14; D gene: NA; J gene: TRBJ2-3; clone size: NA; CDR3 protein: CASSQLPFTDTQYF; CDR3 DNA: TGTGCCAGCAGCCAACTCCCCTTCACAGATACGCAGTATTTT
V gene: TRBV19; D gene: NA; J gene: TRBJ1-5; clone size: NA; CDR3 protein: CASSIVGKSNQPQHF; CDR3 DNA: TGTGCCAGTAGTATCGTTGGCAAGAGCAATCAGCCCCAGCATTTT
V gene: TRBV29-1; D gene: NA; J gene: TRBJ1-4; clone size: NA; CDR3 protein: CSVVATDSVSNEKLFF; CDR3 DNA: TGCAGCGTTGTAGCTACGGACAGCGTCTCAAATGAAAAACTGTTTTTT
V gene: TRBV27; D gene: NA; J gene: TRBJ2-3; clone size: NA; CDR3 protein: CASSLTLGFSTDTQYF; CDR3 DNA: TGTGCCAGCAGTCTTACCTTGGGGTTCAGCACAGATACGCAGTATTTT
V gene: TRBV29-1; D gene: NA; J gene: TRBJ1-4; clone size: NA; CDR3 protein: CSVEDGVGLFF; CDR3 DNA: TGCAGCGTTGAAGACGGCGTAGGACTGTTTTTT
V gene: TRBV6-5; D gene: TRBD1; J gene: TRBJ2-3; clone size: few; CDR3 protein: CASKFGQGVADTQYF; CDR3 DNA: TGTGCCAGCAAGTTCGGACAGGGGGTAGCAGATACGCAGTATTTT
V gene: TRBV12-3/TRBV12-4; D gene: NA; J gene: TRBJ2-1; clone size: NA; CDR3 protein: CASSEGNDEQFF; CDR3 DNA: TGTGCCAGCAGTGAGGGGAACGATGAGCAGTTCTTC
V gene: TRBV15; D gene: NA; J gene: TRBJ1-3; clone size: NA; CDR3 protein: CATSRGGGNTIYF; CDR3 DNA: TGTGCCACCAGCAGAGGAGGGGGAAACACCATATATTTT
V gene: TRBV20-1; D gene: TRBD1; J gene: TRBJ1-4; clone size: NA; CDR3 protein: CSAPDRERDEKLFF; CDR3 DNA: TGCAGTGCTCCGGACAGGGAACGAGACGAAAAACTGTTTTTT
V gene: TRBV5-1; D gene: NA; J gene: TRBJ2-7; clone size: NA; CDR3 protein: CASSASTGRNEQYF; CDR3 DNA: TGCGCCAGCTCAGCTTCAACAGGGCGGAACGAGCAGTACTTC
V gene: TRBV7-8; D gene: TRBD1; J gene: TRBJ1-1; clone size: NA; CDR3 protein: CASSARPTGGNTEAFF; CDR3 DNA: TGTGCCAGCAGCGCCAGACCGACAGGGGGCAACACTGAAGCTTTCTTT
V gene: TRBV27; D gene: TRBD1; J gene: TRBJ1-2; clone size: NA; CDR3 protein: CASSPGTTGVRGYTF; CDR3 DNA: TGTGCCAGCAGTCCGGGGACGACAGGGGTGCGGGGCTACACCTTC
V gene: TRBV11-2; D gene: TRBD2; J gene: TRBJ2-1; clone size: NA; CDR3 protein: CASSLVPSGINNEQFF; CDR3 DNA: TGTGCCAGCAGCTTAGTACCTAGCGGAATTAACAATGAGCAGTTCTTC
V gene: TRBV6-5; D gene: NA; J gene: TRBJ2-7; clone size: NA; CDR3 protein: CASSYLEDRGSEQYF; CDR3 DNA: TGTGCCAGCAGTTACCTCGAAGACAGAGGGTCCGAGCAGTACTTC
V gene: TRBV27; D gene: NA; J gene: TRBJ2-1; clone size: NA; CDR3 protein: CATLTRYNEQFF; CDR3 DNA: TGTGCCACCCTAACTAGGTACAATGAGCAGTTCTTC
V gene: TRBV5-6; D gene: NA; J gene: TRBJ2-1; clone size: NA; CDR3 protein: CASSLLQGTNVQQFF; CDR3 DNA: TGTGCCAGCAGCTTGTTGCAGGGAACCAACGTTCAGCAGTTCTTC
V gene: TRBV14; D gene: TRBD1; J gene: TRBJ2-1; clone size: NA; CDR3 protein: CASSQVGTGIYNEQFF; CDR3 DNA: TGTGCCAGCAGCCAAGTAGGGACAGGTATCTACAATGAGCAGTTCTTC
V gene: TRBV4-1; D gene: TRBD2; J gene: TRBJ2-1; clone size: few; CDR3 protein: CASSHQGLADNEQFF; CDR3 DNA: TGCGCCAGCAGCCACCAGGGACTAGCGGACAATGAGCAGTTCTTC
V gene: TRBV18; D gene: NA; J gene: TRBJ2-4; clone size: NA; CDR3 protein: CASSPETGWPAKNIQYF; CDR3 DNA: TGTGCCAGCTCACCCGAGACAGGTTGGCCGGCCAAAAACATTCAGTACTTC
V gene: TRBV18; D gene: NA; J gene: TRBJ2-7; clone size: NA; CDR3 protein: CASSPPPGEGSYEQYF; CDR3 DNA: TGTGCCAGCTCACCACCTCCGGGAGAGGGCTCCTACGAGCAGTACTTC
V gene: TRBV19; D gene: NA; J gene: TRBJ1-1; clone size: few; CDR3 protein: CASSLSQGGGTEAFF; CDR3 DNA: TGTGCCAGTAGTCTCTCACAGGGTGGGGGGACTGAAGCTTTCTTT
V gene: TRBV5-1; D gene: NA; J gene: TRBJ2-3; clone size: NA; CDR3 protein: CASSVLGGGTDTQYF; CDR3 DNA: TGCGCCAGCAGCGTTCTGGGGGGAGGCACAGATACGCAGTATTTT
V gene: TRBV5-1; D gene: NA; J gene: TRBJ1-2; clone size: NA; CDR3 protein: CASSSRGRVDGYTF; CDR3 DNA: TGCGCCAGCAGCTCCCGTGGCAGGGTGGATGGCTACACCTTC